The T cell receptor beta chain under discussion was sequenced for a study of T cells in Graves' hyperthyroidism and ophthalmopathy. The investigators amplified TCR beta CDR3 regions from RNA transcripts. The study used the HTBI primer set for a first-round RT-PCR of the TCR CDR3. TCRdb passed the multiplex PCR reads through MiXCR, listing each CDR3 protein once. Of about 210,000 distinct CDR3 sequences in the sample, roughly 17% were seen once. This clonotype was seen ten or more times. Each patient was aged 18 to 65 and had newly diagnosed hyperthyroidism of under 2 months' duration. Trimming at V came to 4 bases and at J to 0 bases, leaving 2 bases not matched to a gene. Germline V lookup: CDR1 DFQATT, CDR2 SNEGSKA (reference sequence). CDR3 length: 15 residues.

The receptor's source is a man aged 45 to 65 with Graves' hyperthyroidism. The V and J genes are TRBV20-1 and TRBJ2-4; 11 positions match TRBD1. The sequenced sample was blood. In nucleotides, the CDR3 is TGCAGTGCTACGGACAGGGGGCAAGCCAAAAACATTCAGTACTTC. Its protein product is CSATDRGQAKNIQYF.